The sequence of this T cell receptor (beta chain) was determined in a study of T cells after posttransplantation cyclophosphamide. With regard to this clone: The target antigen is unknown.

The protocol was immunoSEQ multiplex PCR, while the TCRdb copy is restricted to in-frame clones and leaves out a portion. This sample yields more than 15,000 clones, of which roughly 85% are seen a single time; around 28% belongs to the top ten. Controls had myeloablative marrow grafts with methotrexate and calcineurin inhibitor, sampled at 1 year. Overall study results and limits: Donor CD8+ memory clones often dominated recipient blood repertoires at later times. After PTCy, TRB diversity resembled that of CNI/methotrexate controls.

Germline V gene lookup returns CDR1 MNHNS and CDR2 SASEGT. This CDR3 comprises 15 residues. The trim removed 6 bases at V and 6 bases at J, leaving 6 bases unmatched. This sequence joins TRBV6-1 and TRBJ1-6, with TRBD1 matching 9 bases. This receptor was taken from a female patient between 18 and 35 years old who received an allogeneic stem cell transplant from an unrelated donor, was CMV-positive, and had acute and chronic GVHD. Part of the T cell pool may stem from the graft donor. Sequencing was performed on PBMCs, taken after allogeneic stem cell transplant with calcineurin inhibitor and methotrexate. Here the CDR3 reads CASRGTGWINSPLHF. The CDR3 coding sequence is TGTGCCAGCAGGGGGACAGGGTGGATTAATTCACCCCTCCACTTT.